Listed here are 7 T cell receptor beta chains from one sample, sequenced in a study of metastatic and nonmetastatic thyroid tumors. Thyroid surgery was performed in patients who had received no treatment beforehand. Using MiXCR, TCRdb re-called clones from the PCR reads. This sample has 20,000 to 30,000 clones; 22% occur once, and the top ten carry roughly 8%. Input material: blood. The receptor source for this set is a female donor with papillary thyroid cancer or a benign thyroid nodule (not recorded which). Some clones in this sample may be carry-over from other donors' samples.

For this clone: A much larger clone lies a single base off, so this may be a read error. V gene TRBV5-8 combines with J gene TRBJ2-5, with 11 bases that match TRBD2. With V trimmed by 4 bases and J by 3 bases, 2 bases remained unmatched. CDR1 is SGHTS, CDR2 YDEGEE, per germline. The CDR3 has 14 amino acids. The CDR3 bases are TGTGCCAGCAGCCTACTAGCGGGAGAAGAGACCCAGTACTTC. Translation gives CASSLLAGEETQYF.

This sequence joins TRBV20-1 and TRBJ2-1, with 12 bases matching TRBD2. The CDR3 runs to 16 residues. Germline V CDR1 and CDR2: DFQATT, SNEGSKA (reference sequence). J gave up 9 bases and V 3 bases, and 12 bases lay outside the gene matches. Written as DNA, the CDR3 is TGCAGTGCTAGGCTGGGACTAGCGGGTGCCCTCCTTGAGCAGTTCTTC. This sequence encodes CSARLGLAGALLEQFF.

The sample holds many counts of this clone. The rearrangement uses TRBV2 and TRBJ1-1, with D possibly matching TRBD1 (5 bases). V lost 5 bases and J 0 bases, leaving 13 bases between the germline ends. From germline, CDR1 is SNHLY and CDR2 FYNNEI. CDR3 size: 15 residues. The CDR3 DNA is TGTGCCAGCAGTCCCAGACAGCCCATGAACACTGAAGCTTTCTTT. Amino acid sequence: CASSPRQPMNTEAFF.

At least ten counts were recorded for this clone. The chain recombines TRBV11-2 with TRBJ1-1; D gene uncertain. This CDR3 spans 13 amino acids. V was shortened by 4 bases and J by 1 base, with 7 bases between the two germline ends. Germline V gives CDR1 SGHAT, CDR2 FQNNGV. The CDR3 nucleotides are TGTGCCAGCAGCTCGGACCGGAACACTGAAGCTTTCTTT. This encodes CASSSDRNTEAFF.

This CDR3 reads CASSLGEVRTQYF. The CDR3 DNA reads TGTGCCAGCAGCTTAGGCGAAGTACGCACGCAGTATTTT. The chain joins TRBV7-2 to TRBJ2-3, with D unresolved. The CDR3 length is 13 residues. Per the germline V gene, CDR1 is SGHTA and CDR2 is FQGNSA. The V end lost 1 base, the J end lost 9 bases, and 11 bases lay between the germline ends.

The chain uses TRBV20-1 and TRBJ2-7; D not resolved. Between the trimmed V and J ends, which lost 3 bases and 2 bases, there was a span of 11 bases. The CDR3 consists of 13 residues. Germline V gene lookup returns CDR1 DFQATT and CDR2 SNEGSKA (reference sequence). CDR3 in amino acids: CSASSSLAYEQYF. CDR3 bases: TGCAGTGCTAGTTCCAGTTTGGCCTACGAGCAGTACTTC.

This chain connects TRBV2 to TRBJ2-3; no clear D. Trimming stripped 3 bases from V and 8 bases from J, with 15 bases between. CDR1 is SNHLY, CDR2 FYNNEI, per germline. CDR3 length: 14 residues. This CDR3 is CASSDKGEGATQYF. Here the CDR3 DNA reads TGTGCCAGCAGTGATAAAGGAGAAGGAGCTACGCAGTATTTT.